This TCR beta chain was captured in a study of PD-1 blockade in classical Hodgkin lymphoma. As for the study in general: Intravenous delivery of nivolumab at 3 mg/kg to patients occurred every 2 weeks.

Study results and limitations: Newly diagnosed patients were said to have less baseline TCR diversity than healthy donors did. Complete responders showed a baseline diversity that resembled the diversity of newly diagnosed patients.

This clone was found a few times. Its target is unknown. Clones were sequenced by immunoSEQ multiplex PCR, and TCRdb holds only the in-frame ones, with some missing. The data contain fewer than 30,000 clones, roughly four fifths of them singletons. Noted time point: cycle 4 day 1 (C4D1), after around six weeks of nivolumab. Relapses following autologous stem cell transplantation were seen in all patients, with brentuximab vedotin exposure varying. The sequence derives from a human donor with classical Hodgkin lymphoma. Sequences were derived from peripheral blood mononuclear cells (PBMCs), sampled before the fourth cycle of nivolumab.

Here the CDR3 DNA reads TGCGCCAGCAGCTTCGGCAGGGATGGAGAGACCCAGTACTTC. Its translation: CASSFGRDGETQYF. The chain has TRBV5-1 and TRBJ2-5; D perhaps matches TRBD1 (5 bases). The germline V and J ends were trimmed by 2 bases and 4 bases, with 12 bases remaining between them. Germline values: CDR1 SGHRS, CDR2 YFSETQ. The CDR3 is made up of 14 amino acids.